Only a few counts were recorded for the clone carrying this T cell receptor (beta chain). This record belongs to a study of blood T cell repertoires in COVID-19. Overall study: Nucleic acid was either cDNA or gDNA, and it came from T cells, B-cell-depleted T cells, or PBMCs.

V shed 3 bases, J shed 4 bases, and the junction held 2 bases outside the gene matches. This CDR3 contains 15 residues. Looked up from germline, CDR1 is LGHDT and CDR2 is YNNKEL (reference sequence). Per the study methods: Reference gene primer amplification in the assay estimated nucleated cell counts. Only in-frame clones appear in the TCRdb table, and some are missing; sequencing was by immunoSEQ multiplex PCR. Clone size and V and J calls were adopted from that table, with D and trimming inferred from the DNA. The sample includes fewer than 250,000 clones, about 90% of them seen just once. This clonotype originated in a woman in her 70s with acute or convalescent COVID-19. The rearrangement joins TRBV3-1 (or the pseudogene TRBV3-2) to TRBJ2-2, with 10 bases lining up with TRBD2. Sequencing used peripheral blood. The CDR3 sequence is CASSQRLAGTGELFF. The CDR3, as DNA: TGTGCCAGCAGCCAGAGACTAGCGGGCACCGGGGAGCTGTTTTTT.